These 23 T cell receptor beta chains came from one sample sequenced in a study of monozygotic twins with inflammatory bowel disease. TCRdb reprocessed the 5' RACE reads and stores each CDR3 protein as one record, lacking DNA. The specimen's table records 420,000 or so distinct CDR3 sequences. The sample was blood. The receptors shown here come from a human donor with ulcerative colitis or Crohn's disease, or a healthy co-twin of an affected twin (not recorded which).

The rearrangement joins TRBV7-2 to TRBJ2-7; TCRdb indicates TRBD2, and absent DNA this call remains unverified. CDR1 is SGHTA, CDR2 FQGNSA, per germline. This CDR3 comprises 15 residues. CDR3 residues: CASSLDERASYEQYF.

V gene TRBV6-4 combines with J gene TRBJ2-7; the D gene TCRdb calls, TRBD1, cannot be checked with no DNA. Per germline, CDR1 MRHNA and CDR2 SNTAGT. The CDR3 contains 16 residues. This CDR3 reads CASSLTRQGLSYEQYF.

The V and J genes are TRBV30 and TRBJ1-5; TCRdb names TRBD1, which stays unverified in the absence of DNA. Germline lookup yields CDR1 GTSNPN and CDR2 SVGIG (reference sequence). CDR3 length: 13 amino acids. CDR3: CAFSQGAVQPQHF.

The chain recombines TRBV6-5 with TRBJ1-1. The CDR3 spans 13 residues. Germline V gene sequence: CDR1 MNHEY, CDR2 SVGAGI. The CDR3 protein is CASSYSVNTEAFF.

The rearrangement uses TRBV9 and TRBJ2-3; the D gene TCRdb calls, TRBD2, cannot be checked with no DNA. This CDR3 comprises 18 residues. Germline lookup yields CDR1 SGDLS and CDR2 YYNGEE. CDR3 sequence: CASSPRMIPSGRTDTQYF.

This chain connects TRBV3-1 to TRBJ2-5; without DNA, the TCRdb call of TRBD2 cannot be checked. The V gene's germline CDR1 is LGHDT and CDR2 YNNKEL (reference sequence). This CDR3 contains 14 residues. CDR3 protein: CASSQGLPQETQYF.

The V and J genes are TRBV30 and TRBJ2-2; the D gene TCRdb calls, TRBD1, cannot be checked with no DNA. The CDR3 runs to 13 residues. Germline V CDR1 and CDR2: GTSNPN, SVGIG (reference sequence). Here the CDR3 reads CAIWRDTTGELFF.

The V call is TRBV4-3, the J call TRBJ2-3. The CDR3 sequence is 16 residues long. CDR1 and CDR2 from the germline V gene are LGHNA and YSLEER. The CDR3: CASSQGASPSTDTQYF.

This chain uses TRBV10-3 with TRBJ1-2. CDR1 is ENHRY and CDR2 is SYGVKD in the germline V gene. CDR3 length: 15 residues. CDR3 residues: CAIRDGGVVPNGYTF.

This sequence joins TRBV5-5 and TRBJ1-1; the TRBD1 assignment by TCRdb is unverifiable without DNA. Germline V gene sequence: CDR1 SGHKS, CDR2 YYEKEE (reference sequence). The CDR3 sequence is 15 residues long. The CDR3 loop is CASSNYRQGNTEAFF. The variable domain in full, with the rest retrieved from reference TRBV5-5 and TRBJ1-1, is DAGVTQSPTHLIKTRGQQVTLRCSPISGHKSVSWYQQVLGQGPQFIFQYYEKEERGRGNFPDRFSARQFPNYSSELNVNALLLGDSALYLCASSNYRQGNTEAFFGQGTRLTVV.

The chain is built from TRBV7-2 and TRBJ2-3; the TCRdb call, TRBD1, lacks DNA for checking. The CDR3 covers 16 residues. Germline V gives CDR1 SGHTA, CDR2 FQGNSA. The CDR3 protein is CASSPTSGTSTDTQYF.

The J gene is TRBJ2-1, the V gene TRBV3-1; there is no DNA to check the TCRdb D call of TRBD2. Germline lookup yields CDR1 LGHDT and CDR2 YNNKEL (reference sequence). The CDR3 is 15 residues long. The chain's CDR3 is CASSQTSGPYNEQFF.

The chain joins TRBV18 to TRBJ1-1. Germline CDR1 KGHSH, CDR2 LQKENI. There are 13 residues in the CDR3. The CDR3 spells CASSPIVNTEAFF.

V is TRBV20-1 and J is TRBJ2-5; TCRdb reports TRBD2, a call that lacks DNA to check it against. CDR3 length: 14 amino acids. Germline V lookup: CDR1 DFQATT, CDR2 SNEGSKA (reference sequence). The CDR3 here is CSVFSGSWKETQYF.

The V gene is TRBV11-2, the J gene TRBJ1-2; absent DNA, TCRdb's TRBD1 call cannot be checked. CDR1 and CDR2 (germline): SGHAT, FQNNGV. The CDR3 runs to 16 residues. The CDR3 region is CASSLRSTGGVYGYTF.

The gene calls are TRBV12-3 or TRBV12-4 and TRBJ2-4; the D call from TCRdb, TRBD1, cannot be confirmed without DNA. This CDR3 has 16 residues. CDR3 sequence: CASSLMGPEVKNIQYF.

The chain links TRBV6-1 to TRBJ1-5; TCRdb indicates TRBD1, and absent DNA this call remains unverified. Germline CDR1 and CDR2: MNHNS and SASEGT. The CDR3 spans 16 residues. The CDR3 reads CASSSQGAGSNQPQHF.

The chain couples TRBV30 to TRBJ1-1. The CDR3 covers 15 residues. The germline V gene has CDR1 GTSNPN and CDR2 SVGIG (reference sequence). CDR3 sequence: CAWSSKVAANTEAFF.

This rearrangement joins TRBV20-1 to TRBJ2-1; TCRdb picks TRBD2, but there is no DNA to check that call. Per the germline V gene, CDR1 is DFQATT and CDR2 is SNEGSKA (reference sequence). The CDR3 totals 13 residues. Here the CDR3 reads CSASSGSKNEQFF.

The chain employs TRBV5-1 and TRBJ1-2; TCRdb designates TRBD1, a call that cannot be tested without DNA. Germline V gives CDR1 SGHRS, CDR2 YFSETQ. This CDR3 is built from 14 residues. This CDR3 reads CASSWGTGDYGYTF. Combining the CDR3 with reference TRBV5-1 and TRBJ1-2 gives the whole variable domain KAGVTQTPRYLIKTRGQQVTLSCSPISGHRSVSWYQQTPGQGLQFLFEYFSETQRNKGNFPGRFSGRQFSNSRSEMNVSTLELGDSALYLCASSWGTGDYGYTFGSGTRLTVV.

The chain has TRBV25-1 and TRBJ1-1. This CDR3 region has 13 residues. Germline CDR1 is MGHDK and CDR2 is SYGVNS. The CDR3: CASSEYLGTEAFF.

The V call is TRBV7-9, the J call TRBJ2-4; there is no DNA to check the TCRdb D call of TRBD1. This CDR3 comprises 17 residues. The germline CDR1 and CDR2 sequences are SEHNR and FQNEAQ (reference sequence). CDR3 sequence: CASSPPAQEAPVDIQYF. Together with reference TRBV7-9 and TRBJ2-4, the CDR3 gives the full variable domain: DTGVSQNPRHKITKRGQNVTFRCDPISEHNRLYWYRQTLGQGPEFLTYFQNEAQLEKSRLLSDRFSAERPKGSFSTLEIQRTEQGDSAMYLCASSPPAQEAPVDIQYFGAGTRLSVL.

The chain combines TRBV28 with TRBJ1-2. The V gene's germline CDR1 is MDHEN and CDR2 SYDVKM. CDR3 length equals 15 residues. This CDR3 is CASSQPRGANYGYTF.